The 6 T cell receptor beta chains below come from one sample, sequenced in a study of OX40 agonist ivuxolimab in advanced cancers. Repertoires were generated with immunoSEQ multiplex PCR, while TCRdb's copy carries only in-frame clones and drops some. The table lists tens of thousands of clones, around four fifths of them singletons. The sample in question was CD4+ or CD8+ T cells sorted from blood, obtained in a trial of the OX40 agonist ivuxolimab. The receptors derive from an adult with an advanced solid tumor such as melanoma, head and neck, liver or kidney cancer.

V is TRBV29-1 and J is TRBJ2-7; perhaps TRBD1 as D (6 bases). Germline-derived CDR1 and CDR2 are SQVTM and ANQGSEA. The CDR3 spans 13 residues. Trimming shortened V by 4 bases and J by 4 bases, and 14 bases separated the two germline ends. CDR3 region: CSVVQGYGYEQYF. The CDR3 DNA is TGCAGCGTTGTACAGGGTTACGGATACGAGCAGTACTTC.

The rearrangement joins TRBV9 to TRBJ2-2, with D possibly TRBD1 on 6 matching bases. The CDR3 is 17 amino acids. V was clipped by 3 bases and J by 5 bases, with 20 bases between them. Germline values: CDR1 SGDLS, CDR2 YYNGEE. The CDR3 protein is CASSGDYLDRATGELFF. Here the CDR3 DNA reads TGTGCCAGCAGCGGCGACTATCTGGACAGAGCAACCGGGGAGCTGTTTTTT.

This clone was seen at least ten times. The gene calls are TRBV28 and TRBJ1-4, with TRBD1 matching 9 bases. Trimming took 4 bases from V and 5 from J; bases not matched to a gene: 5. This CDR3 spans 15 amino acids. The germline V gene encodes CDR1 MDHEN and CDR2 SYDVKM. CDR3 sequence reads: CASSSGTGPNEKLFF. CDR3 nucleotide sequence: TGTGCCAGCAGTTCCGGGACAGGGCCCAATGAAAAACTGTTTTTT.

CDR3 in amino acids: CASNPGQGKGGAFF. The CDR3 DNA sequence: TGTGCCAGCAACCCCGGACAGGGGAAAGGGGGAGCTTTCTTT. V usage is TRBV7-9 and J usage is TRBJ1-1; 9 bases line up with TRBD1. The CDR3 totals 14 residues. Looked up from germline, CDR1 is SEHNR and CDR2 is FQNEAQ (reference sequence). V shed 7 bases and J 10 bases; nucleotides not matched to a gene: 13.

This clone appeared a single time. The DNA for the CDR3 is TGTGCCAGCAGCCCCGCCGAAGGGGGAGAGCAGTACTTC. Its protein is CASSPAEGGEQYF. The chain couples TRBV6-1 to TRBJ2-7; perhaps TRBD1 as D (6 bases). The CDR3 runs 13 residues. The germline V gene encodes CDR1 MNHNS and CDR2 SASEGT. Trimming pared 6 bases from V and 7 bases from J, leaving 16 bases between.

This clone appeared a single time. The rearrangement joins TRBV7-6 to TRBJ1-2, with 8 bases lining up with TRBD1. The V gene's germline CDR1 is SGHVS and CDR2 FNYEAQ. Trimming removed 2 bases from V and 6 bases from J; junction bases left unmatched: 8. The CDR3 has 15 amino acids. The CDR3 coding sequence is TGTGCCAGCAGCTTATACAGGGGGAAGTTTGATGGCTACACCTTC. It specifies CASSLYRGKFDGYTF.